These 9 T cell receptor beta chains were sequenced from one sample in a study of technical replicates of blood from a handful of donors. Data came from immunoSEQ multiplex PCR; TCRdb stores just in-frame clones and leaves some out. The repertoire holds tens of thousands of clones, with approximately 94% as singletons. Sequencing was performed on T cells isolated from PBMCs. The source of these receptors is a human donor in good health.

The chain uses TRBV23-1 and TRBJ2-7; 7 bases fit TRBD1. TRBV23-1 has ORF status, its function being uncertain. This CDR3 is built from 13 residues. V trimming: 11 bases; J trimming: 2 bases; junction bases outside the gene matches: 9. The CDR3 DNA sequence: TGCGCCGGGGGACAGCACCTTCCCTACGAGCAGTACTTC. It translates to CAGGQHLPYEQYF.

The chain joins TRBV10-3 to TRBJ2-7, with 14 bases matching TRBD2. The CDR3 consists of 17 residues. The V segment lost 4 bases and the J segment 5 bases; nucleotides outside the gene matches: 10. Germline CDR1 reads ENHRY; CDR2 reads SYGVKD. In nucleotides, the CDR3 is TGTGCCATCAGTGGGGGGACTAGCGGGAGAGGGGCCAACGAGCAGTACTTC. Encoded protein: CAISGGTSGRGANEQYF.

The chain joins TRBV7-9 to TRBJ2-2; D might be TRBD1 (6 bases). V was clipped by 3 bases and J by 6 bases, with 14 bases between them. Germline values: CDR1 SEHNR, CDR2 FQNEAQ (reference sequence). This CDR3 region has 15 residues. CDR3 coding DNA: TGTGCCAGCAGCTTTACAGGGATTAGATCCGGGGAGCTGTTTTTT. Translating it yields CASSFTGIRSGELFF.

Here the CDR3 reads CASRESGGGGDTQYF. CDR3 bases: TGTGCCAGCAGAGAGTCCGGGGGTGGAGGAGATACGCAGTATTTT. V usage is TRBV6-6 and J usage is TRBJ2-3, with a possible D match to TRBD2 (6 bases). V lost 6 bases, J lost 5 bases, and 18 bases lay in between. This CDR3 contains 15 residues. Germline CDR1 is MNHNY and CDR2 is SVGAGI (reference sequence).

This chain links TRBV13 with TRBJ1-2; 12 bases match TRBD1. The CDR3 loop spans 18 amino acids. V was clipped by 5 bases and J by 4 bases; unmatched bases: 14. CDR1 and CDR2 from the germline V gene are PRHDT and FYEKMQ (reference sequence). In nucleotides, the CDR3 is TGTGCCAGCAGCACCGAGTGGGACAGGGGGCGCTGGCCCTATGGCTACACCTTC. As protein: CASSTEWDRGRWPYGYTF.

The gene calls are TRBV11-2 and TRBJ2-1; D is unresolved. This CDR3 spans 14 amino acids. V dropped 1 base and J dropped 8 bases, with 12 bases sitting between them. The germline V gene encodes CDR1 SGHAT and CDR2 FQNNGV. As DNA, the CDR3 is TGTGCCAGCAGCTTAGCCCCACGTACAGATGAGCAGTTCTTC. Translated, it gives CASSLAPRTDEQFF.

The chain combines TRBV7-9 with TRBJ2-7; 9 bases are a match to TRBD2. The germline V gene has CDR1 SEHNR and CDR2 FQNEAQ (reference sequence). Trimming at V came to 5 bases and at J to 5 bases, leaving 7 bases not matched to a gene. The CDR3 totals 14 residues. The CDR3 nucleotides read TGTGCCAGCAGCCGGCGGGAGGGCGAGCACGAGCAGTACTTC. Protein: CASSRREGEHEQYF.

The chain is built from TRBV15 and TRBJ2-5; a possible D gene is TRBD1 (5 bases). Germline-derived CDR1 and CDR2 are LNHNV and YYDKDF (reference sequence). This CDR3 comprises 15 residues. Trimming stripped 1 base from V and 0 bases from J, with 9 bases between. CDR3 residues: CATSRGAGNQETQYF. In DNA form, the CDR3 reads TGTGCCACCAGCAGAGGGGCAGGGAACCAAGAGACCCAGTACTTC.

This chain links TRBV6-5 with TRBJ2-1; 13 bases are a match to TRBD2. Losses at the gene ends were 2 bases for V and 8 bases for J; bases not matched to a gene: 6. Germline values: CDR1 MNHEY, CDR2 SVGAGI. The CDR3 is 16 amino acids. The CDR3 bases are TGTGCCAGCAGTTACCGACTAGCGGGGGGTGAACATGAGCAGTTCTTC. Its protein product is CASSYRLAGGEHEQFF.